The 9 T cell receptor beta chains reported below all come from one sample, sequenced in a study of cytomegalovirus exposure and HLA in healthy donors. Generated by immunoSEQ multiplex PCR, the TCRdb table keeps only in-frame clones and is missing some. The sample holds about 310,000 clones; roughly 86% are singletons and the top ten take around 0.91%. The material sequenced was PBMCs. The origin of the receptors is a man younger than 40 in good health and CMV-seronegative.

The chain employs TRBV5-1 and TRBJ1-6; D is undetermined. V lost 0 bases, J lost 7 bases, and 8 bases lay in between. Germline CDR1 and CDR2: SGHRS and YFSETQ. The CDR3 runs to 14 residues. The CDR3 loop reads CASSLVQINSPLHF. CDR3 nucleotides: TGCGCCAGCAGCTTGGTACAGATAAATTCACCCCTCCACTTT.

The chain uses TRBV27 and TRBJ1-2; D may be TRBD1 (5 bases). The CDR3 extends over 12 amino acids. V was pared by 8 bases and J by 3 bases, with 10 bases between. The germline CDR1 and CDR2 sequences are MNHEY and SMNVEV (reference sequence). DNA of the CDR3: TGTGCCAGCGCTGACAGTTACTATGGCTACACCTTC. Residues: CASADSYYGYTF.

As DNA, the CDR3 is TGTGCCAGCAGGTGGGACAGGGACACCGGGGAGCTGTTTTTT. It is translated as CASRWDRDTGELFF. The chain has TRBV7-9 and TRBJ2-2; 9 bases agree with TRBD1. The CDR3 runs to 14 residues. V shed 6 bases, J shed 3 bases, and the junction held 2 bases outside the gene matches. Per the germline V gene, CDR1 is SEHNR and CDR2 is FQNEAQ (reference sequence).

The chain couples TRBV4-1 to TRBJ2-7, with D perhaps matching TRBD1 (6 bases). Germline CDR1 is MGHRA and CDR2 is YSYEKL. CDR3 length: 13 amino acids. The V and J ends lost 3 bases and 4 bases respectively, with 10 bases between them. The CDR3 protein is CASSQRTAYEQYF. The CDR3 DNA is TGCGCCAGCAGCCAGCGGACAGCATACGAGCAGTACTTC.

This chain links TRBV2 with TRBJ2-1; 8 bases are a match to TRBD1. This CDR3 region has 13 residues. CDR1 is SNHLY and CDR2 is FYNNEI in the germline V gene. The V gene end was trimmed by 6 bases and the J gene end by 10 bases; junction bases not matched to a gene: 8. CDR3 sequence: CASRRGQGREQFF. CDR3 DNA sequence: TGTGCCAGCAGAAGAGGACAGGGCAGAGAGCAGTTCTTC.

The genes are TRBV5-6 and TRBJ2-3; TRBD2 agrees at 9 bases. J was trimmed by 7 bases and V by 4 bases; bases with no gene match: 7. Germline assignment: CDR1 SGHDT and CDR2 YYEEEE. The CDR3 contains 14 residues. The CDR3: CASSPLAGLHTQYF. The CDR3 DNA is TGTGCCAGCAGCCCTCTAGCGGGACTACATACGCAGTATTTT.

The genes are TRBV18 and TRBJ1-1, with 7 bases that match TRBD1. The germline gives CDR1 KGHSH, CDR2 LQKENI. The CDR3 is 14 amino acids. V dropped 2 bases and J dropped 3; count of bases not matched to a gene: 3. As DNA, the CDR3 is TGTGCCAGCTCACCAAGGGGGCTCGACACTGAAGCTTTCTTT. Encoded protein: CASSPRGLDTEAFF.

The sample holds many counts of this clone. This chain joins TRBV5-5 and TRBJ2-1; D is unclear. Per germline, CDR1 SGHKS and CDR2 YYEKEE (reference sequence). The germline V and J ends were trimmed by 5 bases and 0 bases, with 12 bases remaining between them. The CDR3 contains 15 residues. The CDR3 DNA reads TGTGCCAGCAGTGAGGCTTCGAGCTCCTACAATGAGCAGTTCTTC. Translating gives CASSEASSSYNEQFF. The full variable domain, its missing parts supplied by reference TRBV5-5 and TRBJ2-1, is DAGVTQSPTHLIKTRGQQVTLRCSPISGHKSVSWYQQVLGQGPQFIFQYYEKEERGRGNFPDRFSARQFPNYSSELNVNALLLGDSALYLCASSEASSSYNEQFFGPGTRLTVL.

The DNA of the CDR3 is TGTGCCAGCACCCGGACCCAGGGGGAAAAACTGTTTTTT. This codes for CASTRTQGEKLFF. The gene calls are TRBV6-5 and TRBJ1-4; D might be TRBD1 (6 bases). The V gene's germline CDR1 is MNHEY and CDR2 SVGAGI. The CDR3 contains 13 residues. V was pared by 7 bases and J by 8 bases, with 14 bases between.